Listed below are T cell receptor beta chains from one sample, sequenced in a study of blood T cell repertoires in COVID-19. Profiling relied on immunoSEQ multiplex PCR, and the TCRdb table lists in-frame clones only, not all of them. The data hold about 370,000 clones, with roughly 90% observed a single time. The sample was peripheral blood. The receptors were gathered from a woman between 25 and 40 years old with COVID-19, enrolled during active disease. The CDR3 runs from the conserved cysteine through the conserved F or W. D genes are given only for firm matches. Size is omitted from some rows. Given values are once, few, many or a class for expanded clones.

d_gene,v_gene,abundance,j_gene,CDR3aa,CDR3nt
TRBD1,TRBV28,.,TRBJ1-6,CASSWDRYNSPLHF,TGTGCCAGCAGTTGGGACAGGTATAATTCACCCCTCCACTTT
.,TRBV2,.,TRBJ2-1,CASSEGGQLGQFF,TGTGCCAGCAGTGAAGGTGGGCAGTTGGGGCAGTTCTTC
TRBD2,TRBV6-2/TRBV6-3,once,TRBJ2-1,CASSYDPAGDYNEQFF,TGTGCCAGCAGTTACGATCCAGCGGGGGATTACAATGAGCAGTTCTTC
TRBD1,TRBV7-2,.,TRBJ1-6,CASSLADRAYNSPLHF,TGTGCCAGCAGCTTAGCGGACAGGGCCTATAATTCACCCCTCCACTTT
.,TRBV2,.,TRBJ2-5,CATPRGEETQYF,TGTGCCACCCCGCGGGGCGAGGAGACCCAGTACTTC
TRBD1,TRBV18,.,TRBJ1-4,CASSTSGQGNEKLFF,TGTGCCAGCTCAACATCGGGACAGGGCAATGAAAAACTGTTTTTT
TRBD1,TRBV6-6,.,TRBJ1-1,CASSSDREVWNTEAFF,TGTGCCAGCAGTTCCGACAGGGAGGTATGGAACACTGAAGCTTTCTTT
.,TRBV10-1,.,TRBJ2-3,CASSPGREVTDTQYF,TGCGCCAGCAGTCCCGGCAGGGAAGTCACAGATACGCAGTATTTT
.,TRBV5-5,.,TRBJ1-3,CASSLAGAYGNTIYF,TGTGCCAGCAGCTTGGCAGGGGCGTATGGAAACACCATATATTTT
.,TRBV27,.,TRBJ1-2,CASTVDGRGRNGYTF,TGTGCCAGCACCGTGGACGGCCGGGGAAGAAATGGCTACACCTTC
TRBD1,TRBV5-1,.,TRBJ2-6,CASSLTSSGTGLGGANVLTF,TGCGCCAGCAGCTTGACATCCTCCGGGACAGGGTTAGGCGGGGCCAACGTCCTGACTTTC
.,TRBV11-2,.,TRBJ2-3,CASSLDRTYTDTQYF,TGTGCCAGCAGCCTTGACAGGACTTACACAGATACGCAGTATTTT
.,TRBV4-1,.,TRBJ2-1,CASSQTHRYNNEQFF,TGCGCCAGCAGCCAAACCCACAGGTACAACAATGAGCAGTTCTTC
.,TRBV7-9,few,TRBJ2-7,CASSQFQNEQYF,TGTGCCAGCAGCCAATTTCAGAACGAGCAGTACTTC